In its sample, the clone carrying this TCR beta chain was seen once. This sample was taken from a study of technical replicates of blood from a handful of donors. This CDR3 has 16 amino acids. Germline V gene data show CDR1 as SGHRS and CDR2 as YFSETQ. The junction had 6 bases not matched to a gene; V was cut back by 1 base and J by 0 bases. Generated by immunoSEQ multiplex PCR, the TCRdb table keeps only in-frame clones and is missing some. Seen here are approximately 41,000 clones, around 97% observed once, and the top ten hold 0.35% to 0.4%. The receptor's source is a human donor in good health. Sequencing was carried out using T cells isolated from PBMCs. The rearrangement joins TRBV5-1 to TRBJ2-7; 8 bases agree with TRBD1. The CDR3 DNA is TGCGCCAGCAGCTTGATACGGCAGGGGGCCTCCTACGAGCAGTACTTC. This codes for CASSLIRQGASYEQYF.